The 2 T cell receptor beta chains presented below share a single source sample, sequenced in a study of blood T cells in healthy people across ages. The use of a sample-barcoded 5' primer and a J-beta primer mix characterized a second PCR of 7 to 11 cycles. Each CDR3 protein is one row after TCRdb ran MiXCR on the 5' RACE reads. The sample has some 940,000 distinct CDR3 sequences; 25% to 30% are singletons. Separately, the same data were catalogued under a study of T cells of mothers and their children.

The sample consisted of blood. These receptors were collected from a middle-aged woman in good health.

V and J are TRBV25-1 and TRBJ1-1; TRBD1 agrees at 8 bases. CDR3 length equals 15 residues. Losses at the gene ends were 3 bases for V and 3 bases for J; bases not matched to a gene: 6. CDR1 is MGHDK and CDR2 is SYGVNS in the germline V gene. CDR3 sequence reads: CASSDIGTGHTEAFF. The CDR3 DNA reads as TGTGCCAGCAGTGATATCGGGACAGGCCACACTGAAGCTTTCTTT.

This clonotype was detected a few times. The CDR3 protein is CSACGRYDTYTQYF. CDR3 in DNA: TGCAGTGCCTGCGGAAGATACGACACTTATACGCAGTATTTT. The rearrangement links TRBV20-1 to TRBJ2-3; D uncertain. This CDR3 spans 14 amino acids. Germline CDR1 is DFQATT and CDR2 is SNEGSKA (reference sequence). Trimming pared 6 bases from V and 7 bases from J, leaving 20 bases between.